These 20 T cell receptor beta chains originate from one sample sequenced in a study of blood T cells in healthy people across ages. It was with a sample-barcoded 5' primer and a J-beta primer mix that a second PCR of about 7 to 12 cycles was run. TCRdb re-derived calls from the 5' RACE reads in MiXCR, one entry per CDR3 protein. Here the sample spans 650,000 to 900,000 distinct CDR3 sequences, about 59% being singletons. The sequenced sample consisted of blood. The receptors derive from a man aged 25 to 40 in good health.

This clonotype has only one observation. The chain combines TRBV7-9 with TRBJ1-6; 7 bases are shared with TRBD1. Trimming removed 1 base from V and 7 bases from J; junction bases left unmatched: 1. In germline, CDR1 is SEHNR, CDR2 FQNEAQ (reference sequence). The CDR3 has 14 amino acids. CDR3 region: CASSLEGQNSPLHF. As DNA, the CDR3 is TGTGCCAGCAGCTTAGAGGGACAGAATTCACCCCTCCACTTT.

V usage is TRBV12-3 or TRBV12-4 and J usage is TRBJ1-2; D possibly corresponds to TRBD1 (5 bases). With 2 bases removed from V and 0 bases from J, the gap between germline ends came to 16 bases. The CDR3 consists of 17 residues. CDR3 nucleotides: TGTGCCAGCAGTTTACGACAGCGACCGGACTCTAACTATGGCTACACCTTC. Amino acid sequence: CASSLRQRPDSNYGYTF.

The chain links TRBV9 to TRBJ1-4; D gene uncertain. V was trimmed by 1 base and J by 5 bases, leaving 9 bases between them. Per the germline V gene, CDR1 is SGDLS and CDR2 is YYNGEE. This CDR3 has 14 residues. This CDR3 reads CASSVNGRNEKLFF. The CDR3 DNA is TGTGCCAGCAGCGTAAACGGCCGGAATGAAAAACTGTTTTTT. Full variable domain (outside the CDR3, taken from reference TRBV9 and TRBJ1-4): DSGVTQTPKHLITATGQRVTLRCSPRSGDLSVYWYQQSLDQGLQFLIQYYNGEERAKGNILERFSAQQFPDLHSELNLSSLELGDSALYFCASSVNGRNEKLFFGSGTQLSVL.

J is TRBJ2-3 and V is TRBV28; either TRBD1 or TRBD2 may supply D (5 bases each). This CDR3 spans 16 amino acids. Trimming cost V 5 bases and J 4 bases, with 19 bases left between them. Per germline, CDR1 MDHEN and CDR2 SYDVKM. CDR3 loop: CASSDLGAGSPDTQYF. The CDR3 nucleotides are TGTGCCAGCAGTGACCTTGGGGCAGGGAGTCCAGATACGCAGTATTTT. The whole variable domain, remainder taken from reference TRBV28 and TRBJ2-3, is DVKVTQSSRYLVKRTGEKVFLECVQDMDHENMFWYRQDPGLGLRLIYFSYDVKMKEKGDIPEGYSVSREKKERFSLILESASTNQTSMYLCASSDLGAGSPDTQYFGPGTRLTVL.

V gene TRBV20-1 combines with J gene TRBJ2-3; 14 nucleotides agree with TRBD2. Looked up from germline, CDR1 is DFQATT and CDR2 is SNEGSKA (reference sequence). The CDR3 is 17 residues long. J gave up 2 bases and V 6 bases, and 10 bases lay outside the gene matches. The CDR3, as DNA: TGCAGTGCCTCGCCTCCGGGACTAGCGGGGGACACAGATACGCAGTATTTT. Its translation: CSASPPGLAGDTDTQYF.

This chain joins TRBV15 and TRBJ2-3; D not certain. Between the trimmed V and J ends, which lost 1 base and 2 bases, there was a span of 13 bases. The CDR3 runs to 16 residues. The V gene's germline CDR1 is LNHNV and CDR2 YYDKDF (reference sequence). CDR3 sequence (DNA): TGTGCCACCAGCAGAGCTAAGGCGGCCGCCACAGATACGCAGTATTTT. This codes for CATSRAKAAATDTQYF. Combining the CDR3 with reference TRBV15 and TRBJ2-3 gives the whole variable domain DAMVIQNPRYQVTQFGKPVTLSCSQTLNHNVMYWYQQKSSQAPKLLFHYYDKDFNNEADTPDNFQSRRPNTSFCFLDIRSPGLGDTAMYLCATSRAKAAATDTQYFGPGTRLTVL.

Comment on this clonotype: The junction shows a germline mismatch at one end, possibly a read error. The chain employs TRBV6-1 and TRBJ1-2; TRBD1 agrees at 10 bases. CDR3 size: 14 residues. CDR1 MNHNS and CDR2 SASEGT come from the germline V gene. This CDR3 is CASSERDRGGGYTF. The CDR3 nucleotides read TGCGCCAGCAGTGAAAGGGACAGGGGAGGCGGCTACACCTTC.

With regard to this clonotype: The germline gene is not matched at one end of the junction; a read error may be the cause. This sequence joins TRBV27 and TRBJ2-1; 8 bases are shared with TRBD2. Germline V gives CDR1 MNHEY, CDR2 SMNVEV (reference sequence). This CDR3 is 16 amino acids long. CDR3 DNA: TGTGCCAGCAGTTTAATTCCGGGACTAGGGTACAATGAGCAGTTCTTT. It codes for CASSLIPGLGYNEQFF.

The chain has TRBV27 and TRBJ2-7, with 10 bases fitting TRBD1. The J segment lost 4 bases and the V segment lost 5 bases, leaving 8 bases of the junction unmatched. Germline lookup yields CDR1 MNHEY and CDR2 SMNVEV (reference sequence). The CDR3 has 15 amino acids. CDR3 loop: CASSPRTGGLYEQYF. In DNA, the CDR3 is TGTGCCAGCAGTCCGCGGACAGGGGGTCTTTACGAGCAGTACTTC.

The rearrangement uses TRBV27 and TRBJ2-4, with 8 bases identical to TRBD2. The assigned J gene may be wrong: the sequence end matches TRBJ2-7 better. CDR3 length equals 14 residues. The germline V gene has CDR1 MNHEY and CDR2 SMNVEV (reference sequence). CDR3 sequence reads: CASSLNGRAYEQYF. DNA of the CDR3: TGTGCCAGCAGTTTGAACGGGAGGGCCTACGAGCAGTACTTC.

The V call is TRBV11-2, the J call TRBJ2-6; the D is unclear. Germline-derived CDR1 and CDR2 are SGHAT and FQNNGV. The CDR3 extends over 17 amino acids. With 5 bases removed from V and 0 bases from J, the gap between germline ends came to 14 bases. This CDR3 is CASSRLGLRSGANVLTF. CDR3 nucleotides: TGTGCCAGCAGCCGATTAGGGCTGCGCTCTGGGGCCAACGTCCTGACTTTC. The whole variable domain, remainder taken from reference TRBV11-2 and TRBJ2-6, is EAGVAQSPRYKIIEKRQSVAFWCNPISGHATLYWYQQILGQGPKLLIQFQNNGVVDDSQLPKDRFSAERLKGVDSTLKIQPAKLEDSAVYLCASSRLGLRSGANVLTFGAGSRLTVL.

This chain connects TRBV10-3 to TRBJ1-2; D gene ambiguous. Germline V gene lookup returns CDR1 ENHRY and CDR2 SYGVKD. This CDR3 comprises 13 residues. V was clipped by 8 bases and J by 4 bases, with 14 bases between them. In nucleotides, the CDR3 is TGTGCCATCGTGCCAAGAGAAGGCTATGGCTACACCTTC. This translates into CAIVPREGYGYTF.

This clonotype occurred a few times. Mismatch with germline at one junction end may stem from a read error. The chain links TRBV19 to TRBJ1-2, with 7 bases identical to TRBD1. Germline CDR1 LNHDA, CDR2 SQIVND (reference sequence). CDR3 length equals 13 residues. CDR3: CASSLDRSFGYTF. DNA for the CDR3: TGTGCCAGTAGCCTGGACAGGTCCTTTGGCTACACTTTC.

This clonotype has just a few counts. The chain uses TRBV28 and TRBJ2-7, with 7 nucleotides matching TRBD2. Trimming removed 3 bases from V and 4 bases from J; junction bases left unmatched: 12. The germline CDR1 and CDR2 sequences are MDHEN and SYDVKM. This CDR3 contains 16 residues. The CDR3 region has the DNA TGTGCCAGCAGTTTCCCAGAGACGGGAGGCAAATACGAGCAGTACTTC. It translates to CASSFPETGGKYEQYF.

The chain uses TRBV7-2 and TRBJ2-7; D is possibly TRBD2 (6 bases). The closer fit of TRBJ2-5 to the DNA end suggests the J call may be wrong. The V gene's germline CDR1 is SGHTA and CDR2 FQGNSA. This CDR3 is built from 14 residues. The CDR3 spells CASSLEGWGGTQYF. CDR3 bases: TGTGCCAGCAGCTTAGAGGGGTGGGGAGGGACCCAGTACTTC.

This clonotype was seen just once. V usage is TRBV3-1 and J usage is TRBJ2-1; possible D gene TRBD1, 6 bases. The V and J ends lost 1 base and 10 bases respectively, with 20 bases between them. The CDR3 runs 16 residues. The V gene's germline CDR1 is LGHDT and CDR2 YNNKEL (reference sequence). The CDR3 sequence: CASSQAGSVGAYEQFF. The CDR3 coding sequence is TGTGCCAGCAGCCAAGCAGGGTCTGTGGGGGCCTACGAGCAGTTCTTC.

This clonotype appeared a single time. This chain links TRBV20-1 with TRBJ1-1, with TRBD1 matching 8 bases. The CDR3 spans 14 residues. Trimming cost V 5 bases and J 10 bases; bases outside gene matches: 15. The germline V gene encodes CDR1 DFQATT and CDR2 SNEGSKA (reference sequence). The CDR3 nucleotides read TGCAGTGCTCTCTACGTACAGGGGGTGAGTGGAGCTTTCTTT. It translates to CSALYVQGVSGAFF.

The table lists this clonotype with a few counts. V is TRBV4-3 and J is TRBJ2-5, with D possibly being TRBD2 (5 bases). V was shortened by 1 base and J by 2 bases, with 17 bases between the two germline ends. Germline V gene lookup returns CDR1 LGHNA and CDR2 YSLEER. CDR3 size: 17 residues. CDR3 in amino acids: CASSQGGVRTAQETQYF. In DNA form, the CDR3 reads TGCGCCAGCAGCCAAGGGGGAGTAAGGACGGCGCAAGAGACCCAGTACTTC.

The chain links TRBV20-1 to TRBJ2-7; no clear D gene. The CDR3 length is 13 residues. The V end lost 4 bases, the J end lost 1 base, and 11 bases lay between the germline ends. Germline-derived CDR1 and CDR2 are DFQATT and SNEGSKA (reference sequence). This CDR3 reads CSAISSGSYEQYF. The CDR3 nucleotides read TGCAGTGCTATTTCGTCAGGTTCCTACGAGCAGTACTTC.

V usage is TRBV29-1 and J usage is TRBJ1-2; TRBD1 is a possible D gene (5 bases). Germline V CDR1 and CDR2: SQVTM, ANQGSEA. The CDR3 loop spans 13 amino acids. V was cut by 1 base and J by 8 bases, with 14 bases left in between. The CDR3 DNA sequence: TGCAGCGTTGAAGCCAGGGAATATGGCGGCTACACCTTC. Protein: CSVEAREYGGYTF. Complete variable domain (other parts from reference TRBV29-1 and TRBJ1-2): SAVISQKPSRDICQRGTSLTIQCQVDSQVTMMFWYRQQPGQSLTLIATANQGSEATYESGFVIDKFPISRPNLTFSTLTVSNMSPEDSSIYLCSVEAREYGGYTFGSGTRLTVV.